This passage covers 30 T cell receptor beta chains from one sample sequenced in a study of shared clonotypes between healthy human individuals. Sequencing used immunoSEQ multiplex PCR; TCRdb keeps in-frame clones, though not all of them. The repertoire includes hundreds of thousands of clones, about nine tenths of them detected once, and 15% to 20% sits in the top ten. Sequencing was done on a sample of memory CD8+ T cells sorted from blood. Subset noted: CD45RO+ cells pooled with CCR7-negative TemRA cells. The receptors were sampled from a young man in good health.

The CDR3 here is CASSQARVGPYEQYF. CDR3 bases: TGCGCCAGCAGCCAAGCCAGAGTGGGGCCCTACGAGCAGTACTTC. The J gene is TRBJ2-7, the V gene TRBV4-1, with D perhaps TRBD1 (5 bases). The CDR3 has 15 residues. Germline CDR1 and CDR2: MGHRA and YSYEKL. V was shortened by 1 base and J by 2 bases, with 12 bases between the two germline ends.

The rearrangement links TRBV27 to TRBJ2-7, with a weak D call TRBD2 (5 bases). The ends were cut back, 8 bases at V and 3 bases at J, with 20 bases in the middle. Germline V lookup: CDR1 MNHEY, CDR2 SMNVEV (reference sequence). The CDR3 consists of 15 residues. The chain's CDR3 is CASLKRHPENYEQYF. The CDR3 DNA follows: TGTGCCAGCCTCAAGCGGCACCCTGAAAACTACGAGCAGTACTTC.

This clone has just a few counts. The chain is built from TRBV9 and TRBJ1-5, with 7 bases aligning to TRBD1. V was pared by 3 bases and J by 5 bases, with 5 bases of the junction left unmatched. CDR3 length: 14 residues. The germline CDR1 and CDR2 sequences are SGDLS and YYNGEE. The chain's CDR3 is CASSADRVYQPQHF. CDR3 in DNA: TGTGCCAGCAGCGCTGACAGGGTCTATCAGCCCCAGCATTTT.

The chain has TRBV6-9 and TRBJ2-3, with TRBD2 matching 9 bases. The CDR3 sequence is 15 residues long. The germline V gene has CDR1 MNHGY and CDR2 SVAAGI. Trimming cost V 10 bases and J 6 bases; bases outside gene matches: 14. The CDR3 sequence is CATVAGDSGSDTQYF. In DNA form, the CDR3 reads TGTGCCACGGTGGCGGGGGATAGCGGGAGTGATACGCAGTATTTT.

This sequence joins TRBV11-2 and TRBJ1-2; 7 nucleotides align to TRBD1. Germline CDR1 and CDR2: SGHAT and FQNNGV. This CDR3 comprises 14 residues. V lost 1 base, J lost 7 bases, and 6 bases stayed unmatched. The CDR3 here is CASSLGQGWGGYTF. CDR3 sequence (DNA): TGTGCCAGCAGCTTAGGACAGGGCTGGGGTGGCTACACCTTC. Using reference TRBV11-2 and TRBJ1-2 for the parts outside the CDR3, the full variable domain is EAGVAQSPRYKIIEKRQSVAFWCNPISGHATLYWYQQILGQGPKLLIQFQNNGVVDDSQLPKDRFSAERLKGVDSTLKIQPAKLEDSAVYLCASSLGQGWGGYTFGSGTRLTVV.

V and J are TRBV21-1 and TRBJ2-7; the D call of TRBD1 is as the table states it, not checked on the DNA. TRBV21-1 is tagged as a pseudogene. The CDR3 runs to 15 residues. CDR3 sequence: CASSNPGQASYEQYF. The CDR3 region has the DNA TGTGCCAGCAGCAACCCGGGACAGGCCTCCTACGAGCAGTACTTC.

J is TRBJ1-2 and V is TRBV19; D unresolved. The CDR3 extends over 15 amino acids. Germline values: CDR1 LNHDA, CDR2 SQIVND (reference sequence). The V gene lost 3 bases and the J gene lost 0 bases, with 11 bases spanning the gap. The DNA of the CDR3 is TGTGCCAGTAGTATGGCCCCGCAAGCTAACTATGGCTACACCTTC. Protein product: CASSMAPQANYGYTF. Full variable domain (outside the CDR3, taken from reference TRBV19 and TRBJ1-2): DGGITQSPKYLFRKEGQNVTLSCEQNLNHDAMYWYRQDPGQGLRLIYYSQIVNDFQKGDIAEGYSVSREKKESFPLTVTSAQKNPTAFYLCASSMAPQANYGYTFGSGTRLTVV.

DNA for the CDR3: TGTGCCAGCAGCTTAGTCGGGACCCCGGGGAGTGAGACCCAGTACTTC. Translated: CASSLVGTPGSETQYF. The rearrangement links TRBV7-9 to TRBJ2-5, with D possibly being TRBD1 or TRBD2 (5 bases each). Between the trimmed V and J ends, which lost 1 base and 5 bases, there was a span of 17 bases. This CDR3 is built from 16 residues. Looked up from germline, CDR1 is SEHNR and CDR2 is FQNEAQ (reference sequence).

The chain employs TRBV27 and TRBJ1-2; D possibly corresponds to TRBD1 (6 bases). The length of the CDR3 is 16 residues. From germline, CDR1 is MNHEY and CDR2 SMNVEV (reference sequence). The germline V and J ends were trimmed by 4 bases and 6 bases, with 21 bases remaining between them. Here the CDR3 reads CASSYTPPGQTDGYTF. CDR3 nucleotides: TGTGCCAGCAGTTATACCCCGCCTGGACAGACCGATGGCTACACCTTC.

V and J are TRBV6-6 and TRBJ2-5, with unresolved D. This CDR3 comprises 11 residues. Trimming removed 5 bases at V and 2 bases at J, with 3 bases between. Germline CDR1 MNHNY, CDR2 SVGAGI (reference sequence). The CDR3 spells CASSTQETQYF. CDR3 DNA: TGTGCCAGCAGTACTCAAGAGACCCAGTACTTC.

The chain carries TRBV4-1 and TRBJ2-5, with unresolved D. This CDR3 is 16 amino acids long. Looked up from germline, CDR1 is MGHRA and CDR2 is YSYEKL. V lost 2 bases, J lost 2 bases, and 15 bases lay in between. DNA for the CDR3: TGCGCCAGCAGCCAACTGCAACACGAAGATCAAGAGACCCAGTACTTC. The encoded protein is CASSQLQHEDQETQYF.

The chain combines TRBV30 with TRBJ2-2; 10 positions agree with TRBD2. Looked up from germline, CDR1 is GTSNPN and CDR2 is SVGIG (reference sequence). Trimming at V came to 5 bases and at J to 4 bases, leaving 10 bases not matched to a gene. This CDR3 comprises 16 residues. CDR3: CAWDEGTSVATGELFF. CDR3 in DNA: TGTGCCTGGGACGAGGGGACTAGCGTCGCCACCGGGGAGCTGTTTTTT.

This clone was found once. The V and J genes are TRBV6-6 and TRBJ1-4; D remains ambiguous. This CDR3 has 11 residues. Germline CDR1 and CDR2: MNHNY and SVGAGI (reference sequence). V lost 6 bases, J lost 8 bases, and 7 bases lay in between. The CDR3: CASSPGEKLFF. The DNA for the CDR3 is TGTGCCAGCAGCCCGGGCGAAAAACTGTTTTTT.

This clone was recorded once. The rearrangement links TRBV10-3 to TRBJ2-7, with 10 positions matching TRBD1. The germline V gene has CDR1 ENHRY and CDR2 SYGVKD. CDR3 length: 14 amino acids. Germline trimming cut 3 bases from V and 6 bases from J; bases unmatched to any gene: 5. CDR3 region: CAISEGTGEFEQYF. In DNA form, the CDR3 reads TGTGCCATCAGTGAAGGGACAGGGGAATTCGAGCAGTACTTC.

This sequence joins TRBV30 and TRBJ2-5, with 10 nucleotides matching TRBD2. Germline CDR1 is GTSNPN and CDR2 is SVGIG (reference sequence). V lost 1 base, J lost 7 bases, and 3 bases stayed unmatched. The CDR3 has 13 residues. The CDR3 reads CAWSERGGWTQYF. CDR3 DNA: TGTGCCTGGAGTGAGCGGGGGGGATGGACCCAGTACTTC.

The rearrangement links TRBV29-1 to TRBJ1-2; D gene uncertain. The CDR3 length is 11 residues. V was trimmed by 7 bases and J by 2 bases, leaving 8 bases between them. Germline V gene lookup returns CDR1 SQVTM and CDR2 ANQGSEA. The CDR3 region is CSARNNYGYTF. CDR3 DNA: TGCAGCGCCCGGAACAACTATGGCTACACCTTC.

This chain joins TRBV7-9 and TRBJ2-3; 10 nucleotides match TRBD2. J was trimmed by 6 bases and V by 0 bases; bases with no gene match: 3. The CDR3 has 15 amino acids. Per the germline V gene, CDR1 is SEHNR and CDR2 is FQNEAQ (reference sequence). The CDR3 DNA reads TGTGCCAGCAGCTTAGCTCCTAGCGGGAGCGATACGCAGTATTTT. The encoded protein is CASSLAPSGSDTQYF.

This clone was observed a single time. This chain connects TRBV6-1 to TRBJ1-6; the D is unclear. CDR3 length: 15 amino acids. V lost 4 bases and J lost 7, with 14 bases in between. Germline V lookup: CDR1 MNHNS, CDR2 SASEGT. CDR3 region: CASSAKGVYNSPLHF. CDR3 sequence (DNA): TGTGCCAGCAGTGCAAAGGGAGTCTACAATTCACCCCTCCACTTT.

In its sample, this clone was seen a few times. Since a much larger clone is just one base distant, this may be a read error. Other DNA sequences from this sample encode an identical CDR3 as well. The genes are TRBV21-1 and TRBJ2-6. TRBV21-1 constitutes a pseudogene. The CDR3 totals 18 residues. The CDR3 here is CASSKRGQGAPGANVLTF. The DNA of the CDR3 is TGTGCCAGCAGCAAAAGAGGGCAGGGTGCGCCTGGGGCCAACGTCCTGACTTTC.

The chain is built from TRBV29-1 and TRBJ2-7; D is undetermined. This CDR3 is built from 12 residues. The germline gives CDR1 SQVTM, CDR2 ANQGSEA. With 7 bases removed from V and 4 bases from J, the gap between germline ends came to 14 bases. The CDR3 region is CSAGHRLYEQYF. The CDR3 region has the DNA TGCAGCGCCGGGCACCGACTTTACGAGCAGTACTTC.

The chain has TRBV19 and TRBJ1-1; D uncertain. The germline V gene encodes CDR1 LNHDA and CDR2 SQIVND (reference sequence). Deletions cut 0 bases from V and 3 bases from J, with 5 bases between. The CDR3 extends over 13 amino acids. CDR3 sequence: CASSIDSHTEAFF. The CDR3 region has the DNA TGTGCCAGTAGTATAGATAGCCACACTGAAGCTTTCTTT.

This clone was seen a single time. The V gene is TRBV6-6, the J gene TRBJ2-7, with D unresolved. Germline V gene sequence: CDR1 MNHNY, CDR2 SVGAGI (reference sequence). The V and J ends lost 2 bases and 5 bases respectively, with 7 bases between them. The CDR3 totals 12 residues. CDR3 nucleotides: TGTGCCAGCAGTTACGGGATGAACGAGCAGTACTTC. It codes for CASSYGMNEQYF.

The chain is built from TRBV6-1 and TRBJ2-7; D call uncertain. Germline V CDR1 and CDR2: MNHNS, SASEGT. The V end lost 4 bases, the J end lost 0 bases, and 10 bases lay between the germline ends. The CDR3 has 14 residues. The CDR3 protein is CASSAPVSSYEQYF. The CDR3 DNA reads TGTGCCAGCAGTGCCCCTGTGAGCTCCTACGAGCAGTACTTC.

J is TRBJ1-1 and V is TRBV10-1; tentatively, D is TRBD1 (6 bases). Germline V gene sequence: CDR1 WNHNN, CDR2 SYGVQD (reference sequence). V gave up 6 bases and J gave up 5 bases, with 13 bases separating them. The CDR3 consists of 13 residues. The CDR3 nucleotides are TGCGCCAGCAGCCTGACAGGAGGAACTGAAGCTTTCTTT. This encodes CASSLTGGTEAFF.

The table lists this clone with a few counts. The chain joins TRBV15 to TRBJ2-1, with D uncertain. V was trimmed by 1 base and J by 4 bases, leaving 8 bases between them. The CDR3 spans 14 residues. CDR1 and CDR2 (germline): LNHNV, YYDKDF (reference sequence). CDR3 sequence reads: CATSRGTEYNEQFF. The CDR3 coding sequence is TGTGCCACCAGCAGAGGGACGGAGTACAATGAGCAGTTCTTC. Drawing the rest from reference TRBV15 and TRBJ2-1, the complete variable domain is DAMVIQNPRYQVTQFGKPVTLSCSQTLNHNVMYWYQQKSSQAPKLLFHYYDKDFNNEADTPDNFQSRRPNTSFCFLDIRSPGLGDTAMYLCATSRGTEYNEQFFGPGTRLTVL.

The rearrangement uses TRBV11-2 and TRBJ1-5; weak D call: TRBD1 (5 bases). The CDR3 spans 14 residues. Looked up from germline, CDR1 is SGHAT and CDR2 is FQNNGV. Deletions cut 5 bases from V and 7 bases from J, with 15 bases between. This CDR3 is CASSLDGGGQPQHF. The CDR3 DNA sequence: TGTGCCAGCAGCCTGGACGGGGGTGGACAGCCCCAGCATTTT.

In regard to this clone: An end of the junction differs from the germline gene, which may be a read error. CDR3 in DNA: TGTGCTAGCAGCAGAGGACTAGCGGGAGATAATAATGAGCAGTTCTTC. This sequence encodes CASSRGLAGDNNEQFF. V is TRBV7-7 and J is TRBJ2-1, with 13 bases matching TRBD2. This CDR3 has 16 residues. CDR1 is SSHAT, CDR2 FNYEAQ, per germline (reference sequence). The full variable domain, completed using reference TRBV7-7 and TRBJ2-1, is GAGVSQSPRYKVTKRGQDVTLRCDPISSHATLYWYQQALGQGPEFLTYFNYEAQPDKSGLPSDRFSAERPEGSISTLTIQRTEQRDSAMYRCASSRGLAGDNNEQFFGPGTRLTVL.

The V gene is TRBV5-1, the J gene TRBJ1-1; D perhaps matches TRBD1 (5 bases). The germline V and J ends were trimmed by 2 bases and 5 bases, with 16 bases remaining between them. CDR1 is SGHRS, CDR2 YFSETQ, per germline. The CDR3 loop spans 15 amino acids. This CDR3 is CASSFYRGVETEAFF. CDR3 nucleotide sequence: TGCGCCAGCAGCTTTTACAGAGGGGTGGAGACTGAAGCTTTCTTT. The full variable domain, with the rest looked up from reference TRBV5-1 and TRBJ1-1, is KAGVTQTPRYLIKTRGQQVTLSCSPISGHRSVSWYQQTPGQGLQFLFEYFSETQRNKGNFPGRFSGRQFSNSRSEMNVSTLELGDSALYLCASSFYRGVETEAFFGQGTRLTVV.

This clone was detected only once. The chain combines TRBV13 with TRBJ2-1, with 10 positions matching TRBD2. The CDR3 has 17 amino acids. Germline lookup yields CDR1 PRHDT and CDR2 FYEKMQ (reference sequence). The trim removed 4 bases at V and 3 bases at J, leaving 9 bases unmatched. The CDR3 nucleotides are TGTGCCAGCAGCTCCGCACAGCGGGAGGGCTTCTACAATGAGCAGTTCTTC. It codes for CASSSAQREGFYNEQFF.

The chain links TRBV27 to TRBJ1-5, with D hard to call. Trimming left V 2 bases short and J 1 base short, with 9 bases between. This CDR3 spans 15 amino acids. Germline V lookup: CDR1 MNHEY, CDR2 SMNVEV (reference sequence). CDR3 nucleotide sequence: TGTGCCAGCAGTTTAGAGGGCCAGAGCAATCAGCCCCAGCATTTT. This translates into CASSLEGQSNQPQHF.